The 10 T cell receptor beta chains presented below share a single source sample, sequenced in a study of OX40 agonist ivuxolimab in advanced cancers. Assay used: immunoSEQ multiplex PCR; TCRdb lists only in-frame clones, some missing. The sample shows approximately 40,000 clones, 80% to 95% of them seen only once. This material consisted of CD4+ or CD8+ T cells sorted from blood, taken in a trial of the OX40 agonist ivuxolimab. Every receptor here comes from an adult with an advanced solid tumor such as melanoma, head and neck, liver or kidney cancer.

The chain couples TRBV7-9 to TRBJ2-7; D gene ambiguous. Germline CDR1 reads SEHNR; CDR2 reads FQNEAQ (reference sequence). Trimming took 4 bases from V and 6 from J, leaving 19 bases between them. The CDR3 is made up of 15 amino acids. CDR3 protein: CASSSTSPGTGEQYV. The CDR3 bases are TGTGCCAGCAGCTCGACCTCGCCCGGAACGGGCGAGCAGTACGTC.

This sequence joins TRBV2 and TRBJ2-4, with D perhaps TRBD2 (6 bases). V lost 1 base to trimming and J lost 10 bases, with 8 bases between them. This CDR3 region has 12 residues. CDR1 and CDR2 from the germline V gene are SNHLY and FYNNEI. CDR3: CASSEGGEIQYF. Here the CDR3 DNA reads TGTGCCAGCAGTGAAGGGGGGGAGATTCAGTACTTC.

The CDR3 bases are TGTGCCAGCAAGGAAGGGAACACCGGGGAGCTGTTTTTT. It specifies CASKEGNTGELFF. The rearrangement joins TRBV9 to TRBJ2-2, with D unresolved. Per the germline V gene, CDR1 is SGDLS and CDR2 is YYNGEE. V lost 6 bases, J lost 1 base, and 7 bases lay in between. This CDR3 has 13 residues.

The chain is built from TRBV28 and TRBJ1-5, with a tentative D call TRBD1 (6 bases). Trimming removed 8 bases from V and 1 base from J, with 12 bases in between. The germline gives CDR1 MDHEN, CDR2 SYDVKM. The CDR3 is 14 amino acids. CDR3 bases: TGTGCCAGCGGGGGCGACAGGAGCAATCAGCCCCAGCATTTT. Its protein is CASGGDRSNQPQHF.

The rearrangement joins TRBV11-2 to TRBJ1-6; 8 nucleotides match TRBD1. There are 14 residues in the CDR3. Germline loops: CDR1 SGHAT, CDR2 FQNNGV. The junction had 2 bases not matched to a gene; V was cut back by 5 bases and J by 5 bases. Here the CDR3 reads CASSNRGNNSPLHF. CDR3 coding DNA: TGTGCCAGCAGCAACAGGGGGAATAATTCACCCCTCCACTTT.

The genes are TRBV28 and TRBJ1-1, with unresolved D. The V end was cut by 2 bases, the J end by 1 base, with 5 bases between. The CDR3 sequence is 13 residues long. Germline-derived CDR1 and CDR2 are MDHEN and SYDVKM. CDR3 amino acids: CASSLGSNTEAFF. The DNA for the CDR3 is TGTGCCAGCAGTTTAGGATCGAACACTGAAGCTTTCTTT. Using reference TRBV28 and TRBJ1-1 for the parts outside the CDR3, the full variable domain is DVKVTQSSRYLVKRTGEKVFLECVQDMDHENMFWYRQDPGLGLRLIYFSYDVKMKEKGDIPEGYSVSREKKERFSLILESASTNQTSMYLCASSLGSNTEAFFGQGTRLTVV.

V gene TRBV7-2 combines with J gene TRBJ2-3, with 9 bases fitting TRBD2. Unmatched junction bases numbered 4, after V lost 6 bases and J lost 3 bases. The germline gives CDR1 SGHTA, CDR2 FQGNSA. The CDR3 totals 14 residues. The CDR3 region is CASRSGLATDTQYF. The CDR3 DNA is TGTGCCAGCAGGTCCGGACTAGCGACAGATACGCAGTATTTT.

This rearrangement joins TRBV2 to TRBJ1-1; D call uncertain. From germline, CDR1 is SNHLY and CDR2 FYNNEI. The length of the CDR3 is 14 residues. V was pared by 7 bases and J by 0 bases, with 12 bases between. The CDR3 sequence: CASKGSPMNTEAFF. In DNA, the CDR3 is TGTGCCAGCAAGGGATCTCCCATGAACACTGAAGCTTTCTTT.

This clone was seen just once. The chain is built from TRBV6-5 and TRBJ2-7, with D possibly TRBD2 on 6 matching bases. CDR3 length equals 15 residues. From germline, CDR1 is MNHEY and CDR2 SVGAGI. The V gene lost 6 bases and the J gene lost 4 bases, with 19 bases spanning the gap. The CDR3 reads CASSLSSGPVYEQYV. CDR3 bases: TGTGCCAGCAGCTTATCCAGCGGGCCGGTTTACGAGCAGTACGTC.

This clone was recorded a few times. The chain joins TRBV28 to TRBJ1-5; no definite D call. CDR3 length equals 11 residues. Germline V gene lookup returns CDR1 MDHEN and CDR2 SYDVKM. With 7 bases removed from V and 4 bases from J, the gap between germline ends came to 5 bases. The chain's CDR3 is CASTTNQPQHF. The CDR3 nucleotides read TGTGCCAGCACTACTAATCAGCCCCAGCATTTT.